This T cell receptor beta chain was captured in a study of cytomegalovirus exposure and HLA in healthy donors. General study findings and limits: Later analysis identified several of the most significant clusters that appeared linked to common viral pathogens. Per a later analysis, HLA-associated TCR beta chains showed more clonal expansion than other, equally common TCR beta chains.

60 Vbeta and 13 Jbeta primers were used in PCR. Assay used: immunoSEQ multiplex PCR; TCRdb lists only in-frame clones, some missing. The sample lists some 120,000 clones, 75% to 85% occurring once. While unrecorded immune exposures were likely, the donors were nominally healthy when sampled. In this sample, this clone turned up a few times. What it binds is not known. J lost 0 bases, V lost 4 bases, and 5 bases had no gene match. The CDR3 covers 15 residues. Germline V lookup: CDR1 MGHRA, CDR2 YSYEKL. Sequencing was carried out using PBMCs. This receptor was obtained from a man aged 35 to 55 in good health and CMV-seronegative. J is TRBJ2-7 and V is TRBV4-1; 8 bases fit TRBD1. The CDR3, as DNA: TGCGCCAGCAGCCCGGGACAGGTTCACTCCTACGAGCAGTACTTC. Translating gives CASSPGQVHSYEQYF.